These T cell receptor beta chains were read from a single sample in a study of blood T cell repertoires in COVID-19. Method: immunoSEQ multiplex PCR; TCRdb's copy keeps in-frame clones and lacks some. This sample has some 240,000 clones, with roughly 92% found just once. Source material: peripheral blood. These receptors were taken from a man in his fifties or sixties with COVID-19, enrolled during active disease. CDR3s include the opening cysteine and the closing phenylalanine or tryptophan. D genes are given only for firm matches. Where a row states a size, it is once, few, many or the class of an expanded clone; other rows omit it.

D: TRBD2
V: TRBV7-9
J: TRBJ2-7
size: few
DNA: TGTGCCAGCAGCTCGCCGCTAAGCGGGGGGGGGTCCTACGAGCAGTACTTC
CDR3: CASSSPLSGGGSYEQYF

D: NA
V: TRBV28
J: TRBJ2-6
size: NA
DNA: TGTGCCAGCAGTTTGGGAGCCTCTGGGGCCAACGTCCTGACTTTC
CDR3: CASSLGASGANVLTF

D: TRBD1
V: TRBV12-3/TRBV12-4
J: TRBJ2-1
size: NA
DNA: TGTGCCAGCAGACGTCCCGGGACAGTGAGGCAGTTCTTC
CDR3: CASRRPGTVRQFF

D: TRBD2
V: TRBV5-1
J: TRBJ2-1
size: NA
DNA: TGCGCCAGCAGCTTGGCTCTTACTAGCGGGAGATCGAATGAGCAGTTCTTC
CDR3: CASSLALTSGRSNEQFF

D: TRBD2
V: TRBV5-1
J: TRBJ2-5
size: NA
DNA: TGCGCCAGCAGCTTTTACGGGAGGGCGGGAGAGACCCAGTACTTC
CDR3: CASSFYGRAGETQYF

D: NA
V: TRBV28
J: TRBJ1-5
size: NA
DNA: TGTGCCAGCAAGGATCCCGACACCTATCAGCCCCAGCATTTT
CDR3: CASKDPDTYQPQHF

D: TRBD1
V: TRBV5-3
J: TRBJ2-7
size: NA
DNA: TGTGCCAGAAGCTCTTACAATCCCGGGACAGGGATAGTGGAGCAGTACTTC
CDR3: CARSSYNPGTGIVEQYF

D: NA
V: TRBV14
J: TRBJ1-2
size: NA
DNA: TGTGCCAGCAGCCTCCAGGGGATCTATGGCTACACCTTC
CDR3: CASSLQGIYGYTF

D: NA
V: TRBV28
J: TRBJ2-2
size: NA
DNA: TGTGCCAGCAGTCCCCTTAGTCGGGGGTGGGGCGGGGAGCTGTTTTTT
CDR3: CASSPLSRGWGGELFF

D: NA
V: TRBV24-1
J: TRBJ1-3
size: NA
DNA: TGTGCCACCAGTGAAGGGAGGTCTGGAAACACCATATATTTT
CDR3: CATSEGRSGNTIYF

D: NA
V: TRBV15
J: TRBJ1-2
size: NA
DNA: TGTGCCACCAGCAGAGCCCCCGGGGGTAACTATGGCTACACCTTC
CDR3: CATSRAPGGNYGYTF

D: NA
V: TRBV7-8
J: TRBJ1-2
size: NA
DNA: TGTGCCAGCAGCTTAAGGACAAGTAACTATGGCTACACCTTC
CDR3: CASSLRTSNYGYTF

D: TRBD1
V: TRBV5-5
J: TRBJ2-2
size: once
DNA: TGTGCCAGCAGCTCCCCTGGACAGGGAAACACCGGGGAGCTGTTTTTT
CDR3: CASSSPGQGNTGELFF

D: TRBD1
V: TRBV6-6
J: TRBJ1-5
size: NA
DNA: TGTGCCAGCAGAACGGGACAGGGGGGGGATCAGCCCCAGCATTTT
CDR3: CASRTGQGGDQPQHF

D: NA
V: TRBV19
J: TRBJ1-1
size: NA
DNA: TGTGCCAGTAGTATCAGGATGAACACTGAAGCTTTCTTT
CDR3: CASSIRMNTEAFF

D: NA
V: TRBV5-1
J: TRBJ1-4
size: NA
DNA: TGCGCCAGCAGCTCCCTGCCAGTATCTAATGAAAAACTGTTTTTT
CDR3: CASSSLPVSNEKLFF

D: TRBD1
V: TRBV27
J: TRBJ2-3
size: NA
DNA: TGTGCCAGCAGTTTCGACAGGGGATCTAGCACAGATACGCAGTATTTT
CDR3: CASSFDRGSSTDTQYF

D: TRBD1
V: TRBV6-4
J: TRBJ1-1
size: NA
DNA: TGTGCCAGCAGCGGAATAAGGACAGGGAACACTGAAGCTTTCTTT
CDR3: CASSGIRTGNTEAFF

D: TRBD1
V: TRBV5-6
J: TRBJ2-3
size: NA
DNA: TGTGCCAGCAGACGATGGGACAGGTTAACAGATACGCAGTATTTT
CDR3: CASRRWDRLTDTQYF

D: NA
V: TRBV10-3
J: TRBJ2-5
size: NA
DNA: TGTGCCATAAGGGGCTCCGAAGAGACCCAGTACTTC
CDR3: CAIRGSEETQYF

D: TRBD2
V: TRBV6-6
J: TRBJ2-7
size: NA
DNA: TGTGCCAGCAGTCCCATTACGACTAGCGGGAGCGTTTACGAGCAGTACTTC
CDR3: CASSPITTSGSVYEQYF

D: TRBD2
V: TRBV19
J: TRBJ2-2
size: once
DNA: TGTGCCAGTAGTATCCGGCTAGCGGGGGACGGGACCGGGGAGCTGTTTTTT
CDR3: CASSIRLAGDGTGELFF

D: NA
V: TRBV7-6
J: TRBJ1-3
size: few
DNA: TGTGCCAGCAGCTCCGGGACTGCTCGCTCTGGAAACACCATATATTTT
CDR3: CASSSGTARSGNTIYF

D: NA
V: TRBV5-1
J: TRBJ2-5
size: NA
DNA: TGCGCCAGCAGCTTGGCAGCGGCGCAAGAGACCCAGTACTTC
CDR3: CASSLAAAQETQYF

D: NA
V: TRBV7-8
J: TRBJ2-7
size: few
DNA: TGTGCCAGCAGCTTAGTGAGTGATACCTACGAGCAGTACTTC
CDR3: CASSLVSDTYEQYF

D: TRBD2
V: TRBV3-1/TRBV3-2
J: TRBJ2-3
size: NA
DNA: TGTGCCAGCAGCCAAGGAGCGGGGAGTACAGATACGCAGTATTTT
CDR3: CASSQGAGSTDTQYF

D: TRBD2
V: TRBV27
J: TRBJ2-1
size: NA
DNA: TGTGCCAGCAGTTCGAAGCGGGGGGAATACAAAAACAATGAGCAGTTCTTC
CDR3: CASSSKRGEYKNNEQFF

D: NA
V: TRBV4-2
J: TRBJ1-1
size: NA
DNA: TGTGCCAGCAGCCAAGAAAGTGGCCTGCTGAACACTGAAGCTTTCTTT
CDR3: CASSQESGLLNTEAFF

D: TRBD2
V: TRBV9
J: TRBJ2-1
size: once
DNA: TGTGCCAGCAGCGTCTACGAGGCGGGGGGGCTTAATGAGCAGTTCTTC
CDR3: CASSVYEAGGLNEQFF

D: NA
V: TRBV6-1
J: TRBJ1-2
size: NA
DNA: TGTGCCAGCAGTGAAGGCAGGAGGACCGGGGGCTACACCTTC
CDR3: CASSEGRRTGGYTF

D: TRBD1
V: TRBV4-1
J: TRBJ1-6
size: NA
DNA: TGCGCCAGCAGCAAACCACAGGGGAACTATAATTCACCCCTCCACTTT
CDR3: CASSKPQGNYNSPLHF

D: NA
V: TRBV27
J: TRBJ1-2
size: NA
DNA: TGTGCCAGCAGTTTGGTGGGCAGAACTAACTATGGCTACACCTTC
CDR3: CASSLVGRTNYGYTF

D: NA
V: TRBV10-3
J: TRBJ2-2
size: NA
DNA: TGTGCCATTTCTGGAGGGGCCGGCACCGGGGAGCTGTTTTTT
CDR3: CAISGGAGTGELFF

D: NA
V: TRBV29-1
J: TRBJ2-5
size: NA
DNA: TGCAGCGTTGCCCCAGCGGGAGAGACCCAGTACTTC
CDR3: CSVAPAGETQYF

D: NA
V: TRBV3-1/TRBV3-2
J: TRBJ1-1
size: NA
DNA: TGTGCCAGCAGCCCTTCGAACACTGAAGCTTTCTTT
CDR3: CASSPSNTEAFF

D: NA
V: TRBV5-8
J: TRBJ1-2
size: once
DNA: TGTGCCAGCAGCAGAATGGGGGGGCAAGGCTACACCTTC
CDR3: CASSRMGGQGYTF

D: NA
V: TRBV18
J: TRBJ2-7
size: NA
DNA: TGTGCCAGCTCACCACTGGGACACAGCTCCTACGAGCAGTACTTC
CDR3: CASSPLGHSSYEQYF

D: NA
V: TRBV18
J: TRBJ1-6
size: NA
DNA: TGTGCCAGCTCACCACCTGCGGGAGTAAATTCACCCCTCCACTTT
CDR3: CASSPPAGVNSPLHF

D: TRBD2
V: TRBV29-1
J: TRBJ2-1
size: NA
DNA: TGCAGCGTGTCTACTAGCGGAGGGAGCAATGAGCAGTTCTTC
CDR3: CSVSTSGGSNEQFF

D: NA
V: TRBV3-1/TRBV3-2
J: TRBJ1-2
size: NA
DNA: TGTGCCAGCAGCGTGACAGACTATGGCTACACCTTC
CDR3: CASSVTDYGYTF

D: TRBD1
V: TRBV5-4
J: TRBJ1-2
size: NA
DNA: TGTGCCAGCAGCTTGGGGACAGGGGCCGTTGACTATGGCTACACCTTC
CDR3: CASSLGTGAVDYGYTF

D: NA
V: TRBV6-5
J: TRBJ1-5
size: NA
DNA: TGTGCCAGCAGGGTCAGGGCTAGCAATCAGCCCCAGCATTTT
CDR3: CASRVRASNQPQHF

D: NA
V: TRBV30
J: TRBJ1-1
size: NA
DNA: TGTGCCTGGAGTGAAAAATGGGCCATGAACACTGAAGCTTTCTTT
CDR3: CAWSEKWAMNTEAFF

D: TRBD2
V: TRBV27
J: TRBJ2-7
size: NA
DNA: TGTGCCAGCAGTTCCAGCGGGACGCCGAGCTCCTACGAGCAGTACTTC
CDR3: CASSSSGTPSSYEQYF

D: NA
V: TRBV6-6
J: TRBJ1-5
size: NA
DNA: TGTGCCAGCCTTGGGGCAGGGGGCAATCAGCCCCAGCATTTT
CDR3: CASLGAGGNQPQHF

D: TRBD1
V: TRBV28
J: TRBJ1-2
size: NA
DNA: TGTGCCAGCAGTCACCCCGGGGGACAGGGGGCGAATGGCTACACCTTC
CDR3: CASSHPGGQGANGYTF

D: NA
V: TRBV28
J: TRBJ1-3
size: once
DNA: TGTGCCAGCAGCCTGGGACAACCCTCTGGAAACACCATATATTTT
CDR3: CASSLGQPSGNTIYF

D: NA
V: TRBV2
J: TRBJ1-1
size: NA
DNA: TGTGCCAGCAGTGAGACGACGGGGAACACTGAAGCTTTCTTT
CDR3: CASSETTGNTEAFF

D: NA
V: TRBV2
J: TRBJ1-4
size: NA
DNA: TGTGCCAGCAGTGTACACAGGTTACCGGTAACTAATGAAAAACTGTTTTTT
CDR3: CASSVHRLPVTNEKLFF

D: NA
V: TRBV6-1
J: TRBJ1-6
size: NA
DNA: TGTGCCAGCAGTGTGGGGTGGGACACCTATAATTCACCCCTCCACTTT
CDR3: CASSVGWDTYNSPLHF

D: NA
V: TRBV4-1
J: TRBJ2-2
size: NA
DNA: TGCGCCAGCAGCCAATTTAAAACGGGGGACTCGAACACCGGGGAGCTGTTTTTT
CDR3: CASSQFKTGDSNTGELFF

D: NA
V: TRBV6-5
J: TRBJ1-2
size: NA
DNA: TGTGCCAGCAGGGCGAATCCAGGGGATGGCTACACCTTC
CDR3: CASRANPGDGYTF

D: TRBD2
V: TRBV28
J: TRBJ2-7
size: NA
DNA: TGTGCCAGCAGCATCACCCCGGGAGCGGGAGGATCCTACGAGCAGTACTTC
CDR3: CASSITPGAGGSYEQYF

D: TRBD1
V: TRBV5-1
J: TRBJ1-5
size: NA
DNA: TGCGCCAGCAGCCCGCAGGGGGAGAATCAGCCCCAGCATTTT
CDR3: CASSPQGENQPQHF

D: TRBD1
V: TRBV12-5
J: TRBJ1-3
size: NA
DNA: TGTGCTAGCCAAGGGGGCCCAAACACCATATATTTT
CDR3: CASQGGPNTIYF